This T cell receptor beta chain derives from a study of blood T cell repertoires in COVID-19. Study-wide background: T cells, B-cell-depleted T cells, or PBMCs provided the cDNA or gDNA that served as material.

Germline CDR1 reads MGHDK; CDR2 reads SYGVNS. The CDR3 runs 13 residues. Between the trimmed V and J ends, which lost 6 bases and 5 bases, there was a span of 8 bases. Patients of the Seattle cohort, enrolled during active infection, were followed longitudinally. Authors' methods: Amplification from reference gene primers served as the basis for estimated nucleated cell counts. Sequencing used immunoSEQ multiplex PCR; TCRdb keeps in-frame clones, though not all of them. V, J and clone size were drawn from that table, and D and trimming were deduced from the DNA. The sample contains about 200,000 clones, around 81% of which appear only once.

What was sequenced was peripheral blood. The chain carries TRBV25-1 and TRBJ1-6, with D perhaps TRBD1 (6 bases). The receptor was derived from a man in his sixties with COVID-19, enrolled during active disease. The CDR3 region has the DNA TGTGCCAGCAGCGAGGGGGATAATTCACCCCTCCACTTT. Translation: CASSEGDNSPLHF.